Listed here are 14 T cell receptor beta chains from one sample, sequenced in a study of cytomegalovirus exposure and HLA in healthy donors. With 60 Vbeta and 13 Jbeta primers, the PCR was carried out. The data were produced by immunoSEQ multiplex PCR, yet TCRdb's version contains in-frame clones alone and is incomplete. The sample carries 85,000 to 130,000 clones, roughly 75% recorded once. Specimen: PBMCs. The source of these receptors is a woman aged 40-49 years in good health and CMV-seronegative.

This clone was counted between two and nine times. CDR3 in amino acids: CASSTPLAGASYNEQFF. CDR3 DNA sequence: TGCGCCAGCAGCACGCCGTTAGCGGGAGCGTCCTACAATGAGCAGTTCTTC. The chain links TRBV4-3 to TRBJ2-1, with 9 nucleotides matching TRBD2. Per the germline V gene, CDR1 is LGHNA and CDR2 is YSLEER. V was clipped by 5 bases and J by 1 base; unmatched bases: 9. The CDR3 has 17 residues.

This rearrangement joins TRBV11-2 to TRBJ1-5; D is perhaps TRBD1 (6 bases). The CDR3 loop spans 13 amino acids. V was shortened by 0 bases and J by 11 bases, with 11 bases between the two germline ends. Germline lookup yields CDR1 SGHAT and CDR2 FQNNGV. The CDR3 DNA sequence: TGTGCCAGCAGCTTAGAGGTGGCAGGGGCCCAGCATTTT. Its protein product is CASSLEVAGAQHF. Looking up the rest from reference TRBV11-2 and TRBJ1-5 gives the full variable domain: EAGVAQSPRYKIIEKRQSVAFWCNPISGHATLYWYQQILGQGPKLLIQFQNNGVVDDSQLPKDRFSAERLKGVDSTLKIQPAKLEDSAVYLCASSLEVAGAQHFGDGTRLSIL.

The chain couples TRBV9 to TRBJ1-3; 8 nucleotides match TRBD1. The CDR3 has 14 amino acids. J lost 5 bases, V lost 3 bases, and 4 bases had no gene match. The germline gives CDR1 SGDLS, CDR2 YYNGEE. For the CDR3, the DNA is TGTGCCAGCAGCGGGACAGGGCATCGAAACACCATATATTTT. Protein sequence: CASSGTGHRNTIYF.

V is TRBV18 and J is TRBJ2-3, with TRBD2 identical over 10 bases. V gave up 1 base and J gave up 6 bases; unmatched junction bases: 7. This CDR3 is 16 amino acids long. The germline V gene has CDR1 KGHSH and CDR2 LQKENI. The CDR3 DNA follows: TGTGCCAGCTCACCACTTGCGACTAGCGGGCTGGATACGCAGTATTTT. It translates to CASSPLATSGLDTQYF.

This clone was observed a single time. The gene calls are TRBV27 and TRBJ1-2, with 9 positions matching TRBD1. This CDR3 comprises 13 residues. V lost 4 bases, J lost 8 bases, and 5 bases stayed unmatched. Germline assignment: CDR1 MNHEY and CDR2 SMNVEV (reference sequence). CDR3 in DNA: TGTGCCAGCAGTTGGGGACAGGGAAACGGCTACACCTTC. Translating it yields CASSWGQGNGYTF.

This chain joins TRBV7-8 and TRBJ1-1; TRBD1 agrees at 9 bases. The V gene end was trimmed by 5 bases and the J gene end by 5 bases; junction bases not matched to a gene: 6. The CDR3 sequence is 14 residues long. Germline values: CDR1 SGHVS, CDR2 FQNEAQ. The CDR3 DNA is TGTGCCAGCAGCGATTACAGGGGGCTTACTGAAGCTTTCTTT. Translation gives CASSDYRGLTEAFF.

The chain carries TRBV27 and TRBJ2-3; D gene unclear. The V and J ends lost 4 bases and 0 bases respectively, with 8 bases between them. The CDR3 loop spans 14 amino acids. Germline V lookup: CDR1 MNHEY, CDR2 SMNVEV (reference sequence). DNA of the CDR3: TGTGCCAGCAGTTCTTACGGGAGCACAGATACGCAGTATTTT. This translates into CASSSYGSTDTQYF.

This clone was detected a few times. This sequence joins TRBV5-8 and TRBJ2-2; weak D call: TRBD2 (6 bases). Germline values: CDR1 SGHTS, CDR2 YDEGEE. The CDR3 covers 20 residues. The V and J ends lost 4 bases and 6 bases respectively, with 31 bases between them. CDR3 in amino acids: CASSPGVTSLTTGPSGELFF. The CDR3 bases are TGTGCCAGCAGCCCCGGAGTAACTAGCTTGACAACTGGACCTTCCGGGGAGCTGTTTTTT.

This clone has a single count. The chain recombines TRBV5-1 with TRBJ2-7; TRBD2 agrees at 11 bases. After removal of 2 bases from V and 3 bases from J, the junction contained 4 bases not matched to a gene. The CDR3 consists of 15 residues. Looked up from germline, CDR1 is SGHRS and CDR2 is YFSETQ. This CDR3 reads CASSFGGTSGYEQYF. The CDR3 DNA reads as TGCGCCAGCAGCTTCGGCGGGACTAGCGGCTACGAGCAGTACTTC.

The rearrangement links TRBV28 to TRBJ2-7; 8 positions agree with TRBD1. Per germline, CDR1 MDHEN and CDR2 SYDVKM. The CDR3 has 16 residues. J gave up 3 bases and V 8 bases, and 15 bases lay outside the gene matches. CDR3 sequence: CASDSPGSDRGYEQYF. DNA of the CDR3: TGTGCCAGCGACAGCCCGGGGTCCGACAGGGGCTACGAGCAGTACTTC.

The chain combines TRBV30 with TRBJ2-3; 8 bases match TRBD2. CDR1 is GTSNPN, CDR2 SVGIG, per germline (reference sequence). This CDR3 comprises 15 residues. The ends lost 0 bases at V and 2 bases at J; junction bases unmatched: 4. Here the CDR3 reads CAWSVGGVVTDTQYF. In nucleotides, the CDR3 is TGTGCCTGGAGTGTCGGGGGGGTTGTCACAGATACGCAGTATTTT.

V is TRBV6-1 and J is TRBJ2-7, with 11 nucleotides matching TRBD1. The CDR3 consists of 17 residues. Germline CDR1 MNHNS, CDR2 SASEGT. The V gene end was trimmed by 4 bases and the J gene end by 0 bases; junction bases not matched to a gene: 8. The CDR3 region has the DNA TGTGCCAGCAGTGGGACAGGGGGCGAGGGGGCCTCCTACGAGCAGTACTTC. Its translation: CASSGTGGEGASYEQYF.

The chain links TRBV7-8 to TRBJ1-2; 10 bases agree with TRBD1. Germline V CDR1 and CDR2: SGHVS, FQNEAQ. Losses at the gene ends were 4 bases for V and 13 bases for J; bases not matched to a gene: 15. This CDR3 region has 15 residues. CDR3 in DNA: TGTGCCAGCAGCTACCAACCCGGGACAGGGGTCGTCACCACCTTC. This encodes CASSYQPGTGVVTTF.

This chain uses TRBV5-1 with TRBJ2-7; 9 nucleotides agree with TRBD1. The CDR3 sequence is 15 residues long. Trimming at V came to 0 bases and at J to 5 bases, leaving 6 bases not matched to a gene. Germline V CDR1 and CDR2: SGHRS, YFSETQ. The CDR3 is CASSLGGTGRNEQYF. CDR3 DNA: TGCGCCAGCAGCTTGGGTGGGACAGGGCGAAACGAGCAGTACTTC.